This T cell receptor (beta chain) is drawn from a study of molecular identifiers for immune sequencing clone quantification (dated 2018 in TCRdb). About the full investigation: For a replicate experiment, the RNA from either around 20,000 or 100,000 naive CD8 T cells was divided into five aliquots, and four of those aliquots went on to sequencing. The study was a methods study using CD8 T cells to benchmark molecular-identifier clustering-based TCR repertoire sequencing (MIDCIRS) and TCR RNA copy counting.

What the authors observed across the whole study: Approximately 3 recovered TCR RNA copies per cell were obtained by modeling, versus about 9 by digital PCR, implying a capture efficiency of 25% to 30%. Highly expanded clone sizes could be underestimated because identical TCR molecules may share a barcode. Spiked-in Jurkat TCR RNA equivalent to a single cell was reported to be detectable even among 980,000 or so naive CD8 T cells. When barcode sub-clustering was left out, chimeric consensus sequences inflated TCR diversity, with chimeras reaching as high as 47%. Naive libraries contained spiked-in Jurkat TCR RNA (approximately nine copies' worth), which is not part of the donor repertoire. In CMV-specific effector cells, over 99% of molecules were held by clones above 20 RNA copies, whereas under 1% of molecules were held by such clones in naive cells.

Naive CD8 T cell libraries were made from about 20,000 to 1,000,000 sorted cells using 10%, 30% or 50% of purified RNA. Naive CD8 T cells were FACS-sorted as CD8+CD4-CCR7+CD45RA+ on a BD FACSAria II into RLT Plus buffer. To test detection sensitivity, Jurkat RNA equal to approximately 10 TCR copies was added to samples of roughly 17,000-1,100,000 naive CD8 T cells. CD8 T cells were enriched with RosetteSep CD8+ T Cell Enrichment Cocktail and Ficoll-Paque, followed by ACK red cell lysis. Measured from the cysteine to the phenylalanine, the CDR3 is 14 residues long. Only CDR3 DNA remains: 42 bases, in frame from the first base. Sequences SGHTA (CDR1) and FQGNSA (CDR2) are obtained from the germline V gene. V drops 4 bases and J drops 1 base, leaving 11 bases in between. The library was prepared using PCR. The sequencer was a NextSeq 500. Preparation of bulk TCR libraries followed a previously described approach, with the TCR primers listed in Table S5. The Qiagen AllPrep DNA/RNA kit was used to purify total RNA. Before analysis, reads from multiple sequencing runs of the same library were pooled. The source study handled its data this way. Only reads with exact TCR constant sequence were kept, trimmed to 150 nt, and grouped by their 12-nt molecular barcodes. Reads in each barcode group were sub-clustered using a 15% Levenshtein threshold, and a quality-weighted consensus sequence was built for each RNA molecule. Non-functional sequences were filtered out, along with any lower-count sequence sitting one edit away from another sequence. Based on a fit of two negative binomial distributions, barcode sub-clusters having less than 20% of the maximum read count were discarded. TCRdb cleaned the public reads at Q25 with fastp, built clones with MiXCR and kept in-frame beta chains. Here each entry gathers all rows of one CDR3 protein and keeps the most common genes and DNA. It is TCRdb's table, rather than the study itself, that gives the V and J calls and clone size. The sample has approximately 500,000 distinct CDR3 sequences on record, under 30% of them singletons. Clones ranked in the top ten supply around 0.8% of the sample.

Notes on this clonotype: Its antigen is currently not known. It has no much larger one-base neighbor in the sample; base qualities were not kept.

This TCR was recovered from a human donor in good health. Some libraries in this study had Jurkat cell RNA spiked in. The V and J segments used are TRBV7-2 and TRBJ2-7, with no D gene named confidently. The sequenced material came from naive CD8+ T cells from blood, with Jurkat cell RNA spiked in. The sample's cell subset or site label is to be understood as: FACS-sorted CD8+CD4-CCR7+CD45RA+ naive T cells. In nucleotide form, the sequence is TGTGCCAGCAGCTCCGACGACATTTCCTACGAGCAGTACTTC. It specifies CASSSDDISYEQYF.